This T cell receptor beta chain was profiled in a study of blood T cell repertoires in COVID-19. Overall study context: COVID-19 samples, acute and convalescent, were from the United States, Italy and Spain. Sources were T cells, B-cell-depleted T cells, or PBMCs; the material itself was cDNA or gDNA.

In the study's own analysis: Estimates of nucleated cell counts were drawn from the amplification of reference gene primers. Profiled with immunoSEQ multiplex PCR; TCRdb holds only in-frame clones, not every one. That table is the source of V, J and clone size, and D and trimming were worked out from the DNA. Seen here are a few hundred thousand clones, roughly four fifths observed once, and the top ten hold about 1.9%. Germline-derived CDR1 and CDR2 are LNHDA and SQIVND (reference sequence). CDR3 length: 14 residues. V shed 7 bases and J 5 bases; nucleotides not matched to a gene: 3. Input material: peripheral blood. The clonotype originates from a man aged 30 to 39 who had recovered from COVID-19. This sequence joins TRBV19 and TRBJ2-2, with TRBD1 matching over 11 bases. The CDR3 DNA reads as TGTGCCAGTAAGGGACAGGGGGAAACCGGGGAGCTGTTTTTT. Its translation is CASKGQGETGELFF.